This T cell receptor (beta chain) was profiled in a study of tumor-infiltrating lymphocytes in primary liver carcinoma. RNA isolated from unsorted whole blood supplied the blood RNA, with germline DNA also extracted. Study-level points and caveats: Owing to bulk unsorted samples, no comparison was made between CD4+ and CD8+ repertoires. Tumor-adjacent and tumor-blood pairs displayed less overlap than did pairs of tumor regions.

Trimming left V 6 bases short and J 3 bases short, with 9 bases between. The CDR3 consists of 14 residues. TCR beta cDNA was made from around 460 ng total RNA with a constant-region primer. Sequencing libraries for TCR beta derived from three nested multiplex PCR rounds that used slightly modified ARM-PCR. A C-beta reverse primer and TRBV1-TRBV30 forward primers served in each of the first two PCR rounds, at about 10 cycles apiece. TCRdb ran MiXCR on the multiplex PCR reads and lists one entry per CDR3 protein. The table has just over 300,000 distinct CDR3 sequences, 50% to 60% seen once; the top ten hold 15% to 20%. This clonotype was seen at least ten times. Its antigen is still unknown.

The chain has TRBV12-3 or TRBV12-4 and TRBJ1-6; no clear D. This TCR was recovered from a woman in her thirties with primary liver carcinoma and hepatitis B virus infection. Sequenced input: peripheral blood. CDR3 loop: CASRIAGYNSPLHF. The DNA of the CDR3 is TGTGCCAGCAGAATAGCAGGCTATAATTCACCCCTCCACTTT.